Sequencing of this T cell receptor beta chain was carried out in a study of long-term antiretroviral therapy in people with HIV. Overall study findings and caveats: An increase in diversity followed ART, yet levels stayed below transplant donor controls. ART adherence, viral resistance and therapy changes were undocumented. Clones that expanded before ART (that is, prior to treatment) dominated the repertoire at all time points.

As concerns this clone: Its antigen remains unidentified.

This CDR3 contains 15 residues. Trimming took 3 bases from V and 3 from J, leaving 16 bases between them. The germline V gene encodes CDR1 SGDLS and CDR2 YYNGEE. Specimens carried about 0.9-10 million cryopreserved PBMC before DNA extraction. The immunoSEQ assay was v3.0, run at survey level. Assay used: immunoSEQ multiplex PCR; TCRdb lists only in-frame clones, some missing. Counted here are fewer than 35,000 clones, about 97% occurring once; the ten biggest clones make up 2.5% to 3%. Sequencing was performed on unsorted PBMCs, taken 6.9 years after starting antiretroviral therapy. This sequence joins TRBV9 and TRBJ2-7, with D possibly TRBD1 on 8 matching bases. This clonotype was obtained from a man aged 25-45 years with HIV. CDR3: CASSAQTGEGYEQYF. The DNA for the CDR3 is TGTGCCAGCAGCGCCCAGACAGGGGAGGGCTACGAGCAGTACTTC.